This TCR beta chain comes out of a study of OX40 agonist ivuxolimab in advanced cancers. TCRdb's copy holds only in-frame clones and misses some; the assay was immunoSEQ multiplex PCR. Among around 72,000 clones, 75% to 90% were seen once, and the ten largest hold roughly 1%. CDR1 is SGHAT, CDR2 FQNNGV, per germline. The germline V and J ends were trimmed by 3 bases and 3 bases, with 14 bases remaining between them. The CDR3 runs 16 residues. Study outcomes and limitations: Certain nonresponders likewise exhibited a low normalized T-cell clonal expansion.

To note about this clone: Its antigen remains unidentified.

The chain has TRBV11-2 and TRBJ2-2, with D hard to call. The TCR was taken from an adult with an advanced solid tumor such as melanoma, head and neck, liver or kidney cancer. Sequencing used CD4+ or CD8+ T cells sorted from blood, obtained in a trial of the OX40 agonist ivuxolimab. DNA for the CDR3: TGTGCCAGCAGCTTCCAGCTAGATTTGGACACCGGGGAGCTGTTTTTT. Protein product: CASSFQLDLDTGELFF.